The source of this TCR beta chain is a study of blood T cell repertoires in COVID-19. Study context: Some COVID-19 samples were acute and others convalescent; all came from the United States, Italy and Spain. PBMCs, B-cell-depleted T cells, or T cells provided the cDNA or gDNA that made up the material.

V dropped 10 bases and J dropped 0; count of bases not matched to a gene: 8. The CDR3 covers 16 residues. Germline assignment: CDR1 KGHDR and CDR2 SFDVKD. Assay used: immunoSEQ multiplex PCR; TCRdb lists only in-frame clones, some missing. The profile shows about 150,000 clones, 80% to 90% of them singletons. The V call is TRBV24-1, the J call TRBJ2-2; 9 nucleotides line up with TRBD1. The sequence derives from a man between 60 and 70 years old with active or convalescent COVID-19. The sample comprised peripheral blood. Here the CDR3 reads CATTGGPGTNTGELFF. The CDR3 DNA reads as TGTGCCACAACAGGGGGCCCCGGGACGAACACCGGGGAGCTGTTTTTT.